These T cell receptor beta chains were read from a single sample in a study of regulatory T cells in long-lasting Graves disease. MiXCR, run by TCRdb on the multiplex PCR reads, gives a single entry per CDR3 protein. The sample has about 560,000 distinct CDR3 sequences; roughly 15% are singletons. This same sample was also part of a study on T cells in Graves' hyperthyroidism and ophthalmopathy.

Here the sequenced sample was peripheral blood mononuclear cells (PBMCs), taken at new diagnosis, from a patient treated with antithyroid drugs. The receptors here all came from a man aged 18 to 29 with Graves disease. CDR3s include the opening cysteine and the closing phenylalanine or tryptophan. D genes are given only for firm matches. Size is stated for part of the rows, as once, few or many counts, or as a class when the clone is expanded.

>TRBJ2-1|TRBV25-1|.|TRBD2
CASSDPSGRALNEQFF
TGTGCCAGCAGTGACCCTAGCGGGAGGGCGCTCAATGAGCAGTTCTTC
>TRBJ1-2|TRBV30|many|TRBD1
CAWSARTGLGYTF
TGTGCCTGGAGCGCGAGGACAGGGCTCGGCTACACCTTC
>TRBJ1-3|TRBV7-9|.|.
CASSSRSSGNTIYF
TGTGCCAGCAGCTCCCGAAGCTCTGGAAACACCATATATTTT
>TRBJ2-6|TRBV7-6|few|.
CASSLGGHSSGANVLTF
TGTGCCAGCAGCTTAGGCGGGCATAGCTCTGGGGCCAACGTCCTGACTTTC
>TRBJ1-5|TRBV5-1|many|TRBD1
CASSSQGADQPQHF
TGCGCCAGCAGCTCTCAGGGGGCCGATCAGCCCCAGCATTTT
>TRBJ2-5|TRBV2|many|TRBD2
CASSDPGLAGLETQYF
TGTGCCAGCAGCGATCCAGGACTAGCGGGACTGGAGACCCAGTACTTC
>TRBJ1-2|TRBV28|.|.
CASSLPDREHNYGYTF
TGTGCCAGCAGTTTGCCCGACAGAGAACACAACTATGGCTACACCTTC
>TRBJ1-3|TRBV5-1|.|.
CASSRGQLSGNTIYF
TGTGCCAGCAGCCGGGGACAACTCTCTGGAAACACCATATATTTT
>TRBJ2-2|TRBV2|.|.
CASTPWAGELFF
TGTGCCAGCACCCCGTGGGCCGGGGAGCTGTTTTTT
>TRBJ2-2|TRBV20-1|few|TRBD2
CSARDQTSGSAGELFF
TGCAGTGCTAGAGATCAAACTAGCGGGAGCGCCGGGGAGCTGTTTTTT
>TRBJ2-7|TRBV15|few|.
CATGRTVYEQYF
TGTGCCACCGGGAGGACTGTCTACGAGCAGTACTTC
>TRBJ2-2|TRBV14|.|TRBD1
CASSQVILGQGPGELFF
TGTGCCAGCAGCCAAGTGATTCTGGGACAGGGACCCGGGGAGCTGTTTTTT
>TRBJ2-3|TRBV2|many|TRBD2
CAGKGLAGITDTQYF
TGTGCCGGAAAGGGACTAGCGGGAATCACAGATACGCAGTATTTT
>TRBJ2-1|TRBV12-3/TRBV12-4|.|.
CASSLRPPVVNEQFF
TGTGCCAGCAGTTTAAGGCCCCCCGTAGTGAATGAGCAGTTCTTC
>TRBJ1-1|TRBV27|many|.
CASSLNRRRLGGTEAFF
TGTGCCAGCAGTTTAAACCGACGGAGACTTGGGGGCACTGAAGCTTTCTTT
>TRBJ2-5|TRBV7-9|.|TRBD1
CASSLGAGGTQETQYF
TGTGCCAGCAGCTTAGGCGCAGGGGGAACACAAGAGACCCAGTACTTC
>TRBJ1-2|TRBV3-1|few|.
CASSLSDTLNGYTF
TGTGCCAGCAGCCTTTCGGACACCCTTAATGGCTACACCTTC
>TRBJ2-5|TRBV6-1|.|.
CASSAAQLGETQYF
TGTGCCAGCAGTGCCGCGCAACTGGGGGAGACCCAGTACTTC
>TRBJ2-5|TRBV20-1|few|.
CSAHKGTDGQETQYF
TGCAGTGCCCATAAAGGGACGGACGGTCAAGAGACCCAGTACTTC
>TRBJ1-5|TRBV6-2/TRBV6-3|few|.
CASSEHWAVRGNQPQHF
TGTGCCAGCAGTGAACACTGGGCGGTTCGGGGCAATCAGCCCCAGCATTTT
>TRBJ2-5|TRBV28|many|.
CASIPGGTGTQYF
TGTGCCAGCATCCCGGGGGGCACGGGGACCCAGTACTTC
>TRBJ2-1|TRBV3-1|many|.
CASRAGGLFF
TGTGCCAGCAGGGCTGGGGGGTTATTCTTC
>TRBJ2-3|TRBV27|many|TRBD2
CASSPGAGGVDTQYF
TGTGCCAGCAGTCCCGGGGCGGGAGGAGTAGATACGCAGTATTTT
>TRBJ2-7|TRBV20-1|few|.
CSAMPAGYEQYF
TGCAGTGCTATGCCCGCCGGGTACGAGCAGTACTTC